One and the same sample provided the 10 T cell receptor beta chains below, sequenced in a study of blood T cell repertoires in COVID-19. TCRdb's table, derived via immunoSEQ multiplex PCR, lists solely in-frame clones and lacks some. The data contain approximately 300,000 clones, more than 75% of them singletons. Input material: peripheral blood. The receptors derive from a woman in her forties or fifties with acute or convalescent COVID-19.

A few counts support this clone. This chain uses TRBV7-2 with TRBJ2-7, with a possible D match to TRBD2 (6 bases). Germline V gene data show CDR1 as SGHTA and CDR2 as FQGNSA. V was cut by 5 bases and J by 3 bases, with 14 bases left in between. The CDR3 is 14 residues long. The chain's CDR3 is CASSLGGSDYEQYF. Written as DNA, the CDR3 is TGTGCCAGCAGCCTGGGGGGTAGTGACTACGAGCAGTACTTC.

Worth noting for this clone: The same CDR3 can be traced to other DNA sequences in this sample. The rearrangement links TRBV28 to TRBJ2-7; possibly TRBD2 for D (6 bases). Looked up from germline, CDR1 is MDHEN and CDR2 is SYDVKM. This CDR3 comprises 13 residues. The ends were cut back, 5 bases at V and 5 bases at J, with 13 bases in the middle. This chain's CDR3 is CASSPRWGDEQYF. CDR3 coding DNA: TGTGCCAGCAGTCCCAGATGGGGGGACGAGCAGTACTTC. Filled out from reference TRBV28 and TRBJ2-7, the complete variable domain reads DVKVTQSSRYLVKRTGEKVFLECVQDMDHENMFWYRQDPGLGLRLIYFSYDVKMKEKGDIPEGYSVSREKKERFSLILESASTNQTSMYLCASSPRWGDEQYFGPGTRLTVT.

The CDR3 reads CASSLVLRDYGYTF. The CDR3 nucleotides are TGTGCCAGCAGCTTAGTTCTCAGGGACTATGGCTACACCTTC. The chain carries TRBV7-2 and TRBJ1-2; TRBD1 might be the D (5 bases). V was shortened by 1 base and J by 3 bases, with 9 bases between the two germline ends. The germline gives CDR1 SGHTA, CDR2 FQGNSA. The CDR3 is made up of 14 amino acids.

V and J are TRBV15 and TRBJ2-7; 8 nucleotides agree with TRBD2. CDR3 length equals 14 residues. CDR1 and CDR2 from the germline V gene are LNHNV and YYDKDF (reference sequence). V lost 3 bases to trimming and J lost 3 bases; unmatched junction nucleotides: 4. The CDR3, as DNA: TGTGCCACCAGCAGCGCCGGGACTAGCTACGAGCAGTACTTC. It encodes CATSSAGTSYEQYF.

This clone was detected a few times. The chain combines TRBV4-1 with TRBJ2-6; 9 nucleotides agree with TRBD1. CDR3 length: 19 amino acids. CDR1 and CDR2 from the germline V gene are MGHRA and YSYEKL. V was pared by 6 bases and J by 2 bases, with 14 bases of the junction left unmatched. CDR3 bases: TGCGCCAGCAGGCTTTCTCCACAGGGGGCGTTAACTGGGGCCAACGTCCTGACTTTC. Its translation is CASRLSPQGALTGANVLTF.

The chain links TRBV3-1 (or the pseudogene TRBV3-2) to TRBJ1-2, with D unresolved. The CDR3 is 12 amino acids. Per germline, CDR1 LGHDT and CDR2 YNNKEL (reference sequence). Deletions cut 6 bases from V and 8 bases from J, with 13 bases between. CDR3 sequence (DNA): TGTGCCAGCAGTCGAGGGCCGGGGGGCTACACCTTC. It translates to CASSRGPGGYTF.

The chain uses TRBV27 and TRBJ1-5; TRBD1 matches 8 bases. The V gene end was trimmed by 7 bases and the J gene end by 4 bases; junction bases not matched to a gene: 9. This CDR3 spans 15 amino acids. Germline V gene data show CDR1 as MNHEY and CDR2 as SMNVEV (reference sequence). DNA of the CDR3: TGTGCCAGCACCTCTTCGTGGGACAGGAATCAGCCCCAGCATTTT. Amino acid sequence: CASTSSWDRNQPQHF.

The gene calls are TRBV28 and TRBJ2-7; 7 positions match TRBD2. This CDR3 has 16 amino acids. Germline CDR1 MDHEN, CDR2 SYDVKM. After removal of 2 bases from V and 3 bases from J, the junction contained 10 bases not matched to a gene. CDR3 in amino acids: CASSLKVRESVYEQYF. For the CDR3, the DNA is TGTGCCAGCAGTTTAAAGGTGCGGGAGAGCGTCTACGAGCAGTACTTC.

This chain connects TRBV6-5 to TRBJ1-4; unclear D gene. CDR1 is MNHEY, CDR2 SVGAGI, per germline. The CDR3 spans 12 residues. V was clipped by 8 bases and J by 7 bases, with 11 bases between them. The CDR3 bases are TGTGCCAGCCAAGACAAACCTGAAAAACTGTTTTTT. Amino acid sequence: CASQDKPEKLFF.

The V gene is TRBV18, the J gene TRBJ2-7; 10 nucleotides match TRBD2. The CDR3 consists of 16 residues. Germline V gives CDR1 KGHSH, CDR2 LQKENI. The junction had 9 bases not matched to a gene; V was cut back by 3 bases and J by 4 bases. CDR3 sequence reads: CASSPPSPSGSYEQYF. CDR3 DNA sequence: TGTGCCAGCTCACCTCCCTCTCCTAGCGGGAGTTACGAGCAGTACTTC.